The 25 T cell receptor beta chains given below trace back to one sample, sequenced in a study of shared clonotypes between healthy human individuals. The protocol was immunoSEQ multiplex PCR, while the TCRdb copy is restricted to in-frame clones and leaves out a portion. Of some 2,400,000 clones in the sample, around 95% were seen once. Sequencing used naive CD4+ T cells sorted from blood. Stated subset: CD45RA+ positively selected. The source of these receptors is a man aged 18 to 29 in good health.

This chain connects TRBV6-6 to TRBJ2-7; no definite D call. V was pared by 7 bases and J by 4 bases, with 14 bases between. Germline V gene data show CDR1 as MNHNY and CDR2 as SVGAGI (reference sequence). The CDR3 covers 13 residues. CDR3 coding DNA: TGTGCCAGCACTAGTCCCTCCTCATACGAGCAGTACTTC. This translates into CASTSPSSYEQYF.

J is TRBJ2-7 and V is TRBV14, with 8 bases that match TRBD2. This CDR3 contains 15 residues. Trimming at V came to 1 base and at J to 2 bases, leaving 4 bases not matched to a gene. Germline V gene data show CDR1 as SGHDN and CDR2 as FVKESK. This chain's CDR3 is CASSQGAGVPYEQYF. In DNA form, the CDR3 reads TGTGCCAGCAGCCAAGGAGCGGGAGTTCCCTACGAGCAGTACTTC.

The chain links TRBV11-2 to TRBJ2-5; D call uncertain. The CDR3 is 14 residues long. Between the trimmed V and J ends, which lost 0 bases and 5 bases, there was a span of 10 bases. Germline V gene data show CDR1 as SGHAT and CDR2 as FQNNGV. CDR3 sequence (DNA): TGTGCCAGCAGCTTAGATCGAACGCGGGAGACCCAGTACTTC. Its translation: CASSLDRTRETQYF.

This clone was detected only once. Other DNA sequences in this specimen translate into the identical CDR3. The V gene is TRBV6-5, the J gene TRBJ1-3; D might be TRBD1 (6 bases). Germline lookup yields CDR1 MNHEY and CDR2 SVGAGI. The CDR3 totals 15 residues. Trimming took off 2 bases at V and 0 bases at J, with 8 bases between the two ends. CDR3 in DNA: TGTGCCAGCAGTTACCAGGGGTCCTCTGGAAACACCATATATTTT. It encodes CASSYQGSSGNTIYF.

DNA of the CDR3: TGTGCCAGCAGCCTTGTAAACCGGGACAGGGACTACAATGAGCAGTTCTTC. Translating it yields CASSLVNRDRDYNEQFF. V and J are TRBV5-6 and TRBJ2-1; 9 bases align to TRBD1. V trimming: 4 bases; J trimming: 3 bases; junction bases outside the gene matches: 11. In germline, CDR1 is SGHDT, CDR2 YYEEEE. The CDR3 spans 17 residues. Complete variable domain (other parts from reference TRBV5-6 and TRBJ2-1): DAGVTQSPTHLIKTRGQQVTLRCSPKSGHDTVSWYQQALGQGPQFIFQYYEEEERQRGNFPDRFSGHQFPNYSSELNVNALLLGDSALYLCASSLVNRDRDYNEQFFGPGTRLTVL.

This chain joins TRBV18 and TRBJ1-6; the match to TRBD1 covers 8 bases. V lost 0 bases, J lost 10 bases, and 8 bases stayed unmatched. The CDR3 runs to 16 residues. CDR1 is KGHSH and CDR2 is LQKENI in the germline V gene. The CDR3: CASSPPSGGLGSPLHF. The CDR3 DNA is TGTGCCAGCTCACCACCGTCAGGGGGCCTAGGGTCACCCCTCCACTTT.

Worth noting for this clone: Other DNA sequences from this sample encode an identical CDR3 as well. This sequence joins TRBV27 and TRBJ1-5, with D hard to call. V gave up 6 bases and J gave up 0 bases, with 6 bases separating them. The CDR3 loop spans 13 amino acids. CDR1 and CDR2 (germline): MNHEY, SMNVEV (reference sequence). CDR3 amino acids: CASSPYSNQPQHF. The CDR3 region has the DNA TGTGCCAGCAGCCCGTATAGCAATCAGCCCCAGCATTTT.

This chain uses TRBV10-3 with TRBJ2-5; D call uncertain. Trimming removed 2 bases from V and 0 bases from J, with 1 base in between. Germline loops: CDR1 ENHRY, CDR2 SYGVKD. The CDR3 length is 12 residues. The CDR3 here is CAISEDQETQYF. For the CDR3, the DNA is TGTGCCATCAGTGAGGACCAAGAGACCCAGTACTTC.

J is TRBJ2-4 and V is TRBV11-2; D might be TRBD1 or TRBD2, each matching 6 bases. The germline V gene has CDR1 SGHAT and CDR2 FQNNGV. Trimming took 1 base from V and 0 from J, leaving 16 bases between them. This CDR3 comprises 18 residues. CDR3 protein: CASSLVGGGSVAKNIQYF. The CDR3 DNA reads TGTGCCAGCAGCTTAGTTGGAGGGGGGAGTGTAGCCAAAAACATTCAGTACTTC.

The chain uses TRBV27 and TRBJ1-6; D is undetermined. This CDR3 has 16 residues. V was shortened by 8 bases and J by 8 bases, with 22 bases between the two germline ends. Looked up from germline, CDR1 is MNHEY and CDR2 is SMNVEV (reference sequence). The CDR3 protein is CASRLGFWQDYSPLHF. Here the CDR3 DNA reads TGTGCCAGCCGCCTCGGGTTTTGGCAGGATTATTCACCCCTCCACTTT.

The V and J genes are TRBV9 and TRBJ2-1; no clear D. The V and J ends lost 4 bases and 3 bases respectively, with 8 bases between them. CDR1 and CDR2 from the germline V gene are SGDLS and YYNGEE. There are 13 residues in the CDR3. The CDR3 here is CASSPRLYNEQFF. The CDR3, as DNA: TGTGCCAGCAGCCCCCGACTCTACAATGAGCAGTTCTTC.

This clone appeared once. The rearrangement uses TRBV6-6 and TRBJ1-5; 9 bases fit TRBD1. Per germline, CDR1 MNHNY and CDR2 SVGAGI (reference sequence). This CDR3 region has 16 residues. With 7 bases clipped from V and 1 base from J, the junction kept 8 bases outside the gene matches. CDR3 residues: CASNKGQGASNQPQHF. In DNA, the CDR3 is TGTGCCAGCAACAAGGGACAGGGAGCCAGCAATCAGCCCCAGCATTTT.

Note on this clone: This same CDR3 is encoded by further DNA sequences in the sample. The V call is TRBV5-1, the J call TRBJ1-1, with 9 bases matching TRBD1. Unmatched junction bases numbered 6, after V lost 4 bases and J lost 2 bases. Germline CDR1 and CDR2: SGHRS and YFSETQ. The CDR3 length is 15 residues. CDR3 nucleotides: TGCGCCAGCAGCCCTAGGACAGGGGCTAACACTGAAGCTTTCTTT. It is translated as CASSPRTGANTEAFF.

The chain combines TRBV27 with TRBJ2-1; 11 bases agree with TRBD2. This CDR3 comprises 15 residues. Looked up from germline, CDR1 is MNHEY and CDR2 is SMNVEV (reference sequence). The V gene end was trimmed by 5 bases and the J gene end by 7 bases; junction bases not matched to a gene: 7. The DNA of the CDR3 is TGTGCCAGCAGTCTTAGCGGGAGGGGTTGGAATGAGCAGTTCTTC. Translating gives CASSLSGRGWNEQFF.

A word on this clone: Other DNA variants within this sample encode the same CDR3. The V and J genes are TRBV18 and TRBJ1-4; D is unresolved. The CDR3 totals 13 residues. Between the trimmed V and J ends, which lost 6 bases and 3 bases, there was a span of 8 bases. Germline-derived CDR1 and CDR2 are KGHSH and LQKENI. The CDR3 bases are TGTGCCAGCTCTCCGACCTCTAATGAAAAACTGTTTTTT. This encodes CASSPTSNEKLFF. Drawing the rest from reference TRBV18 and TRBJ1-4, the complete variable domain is NAGVMQNPRHLVRRRGQEARLRCSPMKGHSHVYWYRQLPEEGLKFMVYLQKENIIDESGMPKERFSAEFPKEGPSILRIQQVVRGDSAAYFCASSPTSNEKLFFGSGTQLSVL.

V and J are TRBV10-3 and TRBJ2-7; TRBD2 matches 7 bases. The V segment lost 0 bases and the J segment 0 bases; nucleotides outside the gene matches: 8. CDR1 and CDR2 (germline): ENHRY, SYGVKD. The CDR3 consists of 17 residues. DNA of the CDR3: TGTGCCATCAGTGAGTCGTTTAGCGGGTTAAGCTCCTACGAGCAGTACTTC. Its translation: CAISESFSGLSSYEQYF.

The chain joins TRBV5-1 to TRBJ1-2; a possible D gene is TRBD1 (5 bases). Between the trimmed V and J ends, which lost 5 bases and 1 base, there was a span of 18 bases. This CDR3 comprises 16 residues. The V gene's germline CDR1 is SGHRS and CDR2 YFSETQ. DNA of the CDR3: TGCGCCAGCAGTCTGGACACGGAGGCAGTTAACTATGGCTACACCTTC. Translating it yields CASSLDTEAVNYGYTF.

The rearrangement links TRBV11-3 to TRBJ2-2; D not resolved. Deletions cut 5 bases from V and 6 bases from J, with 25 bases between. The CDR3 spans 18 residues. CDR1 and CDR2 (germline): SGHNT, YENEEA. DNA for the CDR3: TGTGCCAGCAGCGTAGGCCCGGTGGGCGTGAAGTTTGCCGGGGAGCTGTTTTTT. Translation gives CASSVGPVGVKFAGELFF.

The CDR3 loop reads CASRPSPYNSPLHF. For the CDR3, the DNA is TGTGCCAGCAGGCCGAGCCCCTATAATTCACCCCTCCACTTT. V is TRBV28 and J is TRBJ1-6, with D unclear. Trimming took off 6 bases at V and 2 bases at J, with 8 bases between the two ends. Germline V gives CDR1 MDHEN, CDR2 SYDVKM. The CDR3 has 14 residues.

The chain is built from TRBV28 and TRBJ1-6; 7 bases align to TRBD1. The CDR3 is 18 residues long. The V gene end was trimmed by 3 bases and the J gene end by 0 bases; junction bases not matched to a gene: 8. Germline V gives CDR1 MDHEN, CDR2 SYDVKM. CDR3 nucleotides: TGTGCCAGCAGTTTTACCCGACAGGGTATCTCCTATAATTCACCCCTCCACTTT. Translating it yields CASSFTRQGISYNSPLHF.

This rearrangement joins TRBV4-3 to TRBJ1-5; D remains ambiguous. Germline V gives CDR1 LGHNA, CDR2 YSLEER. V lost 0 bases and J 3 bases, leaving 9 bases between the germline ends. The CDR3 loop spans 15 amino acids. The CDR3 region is CASSQEGDPNQPQHF. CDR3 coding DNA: TGCGCCAGCAGCCAAGAAGGTGACCCCAATCAGCCCCAGCATTTT.

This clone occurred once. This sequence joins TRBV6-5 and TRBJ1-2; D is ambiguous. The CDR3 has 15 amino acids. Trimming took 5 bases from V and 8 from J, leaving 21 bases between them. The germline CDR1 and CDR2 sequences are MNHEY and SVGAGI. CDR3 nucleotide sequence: TGTGCCAGCAGTCTTTTAGCGGATCTCGGAAACGGCTACACCTTC. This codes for CASSLLADLGNGYTF.

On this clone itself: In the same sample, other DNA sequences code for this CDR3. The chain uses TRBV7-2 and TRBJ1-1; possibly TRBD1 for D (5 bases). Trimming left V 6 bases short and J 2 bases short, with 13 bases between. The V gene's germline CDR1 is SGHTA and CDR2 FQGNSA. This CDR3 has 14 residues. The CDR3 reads CASSLGRGNTEAFF. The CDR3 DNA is TGTGCCAGCAGTTTGGGACGGGGAAACACTGAAGCTTTCTTT. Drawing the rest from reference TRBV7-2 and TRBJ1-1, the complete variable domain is GAGVSQSPSNKVTEKGKDVELRCDPISGHTALYWYRQSLGQGLEFLIYFQGNSAPDKSGLPSDRFSAERTGGSVSTLTIQRTQQEDSAVYLCASSLGRGNTEAFFGQGTRLTVV.

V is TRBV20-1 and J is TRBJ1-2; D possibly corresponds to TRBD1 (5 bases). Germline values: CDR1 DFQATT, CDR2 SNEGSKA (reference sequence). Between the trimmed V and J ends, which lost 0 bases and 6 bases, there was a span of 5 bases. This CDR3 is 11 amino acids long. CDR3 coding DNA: TGCAGTGCTAGAGAGGGGCATGGCTACACCTTC. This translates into CSAREGHGYTF.

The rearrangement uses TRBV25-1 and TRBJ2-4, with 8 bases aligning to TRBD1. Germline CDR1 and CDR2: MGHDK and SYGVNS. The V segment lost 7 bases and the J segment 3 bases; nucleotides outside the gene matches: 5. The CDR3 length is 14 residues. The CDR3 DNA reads TGTGCCAGCACCGGACAGGGTAACAAAAACATTCAGTACTTC. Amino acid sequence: CASTGQGNKNIQYF. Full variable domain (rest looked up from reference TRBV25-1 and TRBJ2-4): EADIYQTPRYLVIGTGKKITLECSQTMGHDKMYWYQQDPGMELHLIHYSYGVNSTEKGDLSSESTVSRIRTEHFPLTLESARPSHTSQYLCASTGQGNKNIQYFGAGTRLSVL.